Reported below is one TCR beta chain. Its antigen is not known. This specimen belongs to a study of identical twins. Germline V gives CDR1 MNHEY, CDR2 SVGAGI. V was pared by 3 bases and J by 6 bases, with 15 bases between. The CDR3 has 16 residues. TCRdb redid the calling of the 5' RACE reads with MiXCR, one entry per CDR3 protein. The sample gives about 240,000 distinct CDR3 sequences, 6% to 8% of which show up once; 5.4% is in the top ten. Findings and limits, study-wide: Analyses of zero insertions could, in part, be confounded by invariant MAIT and iNKT cells.

These data were also reused for a study on yellow fever vaccine responses in identical twins.

The clonotype was recovered from a woman under 30 in good health. The rearrangement links TRBV6-5 to TRBJ1-6; D remains ambiguous. Sequencing used CD8+ T cells sorted from blood. The CDR3 region has the DNA TGTGCCAGCAGTTATGCCGTGGGCCAGCTTAATTCACCCCTCCACTTT. Protein product: CASSYAVGQLNSPLHF.